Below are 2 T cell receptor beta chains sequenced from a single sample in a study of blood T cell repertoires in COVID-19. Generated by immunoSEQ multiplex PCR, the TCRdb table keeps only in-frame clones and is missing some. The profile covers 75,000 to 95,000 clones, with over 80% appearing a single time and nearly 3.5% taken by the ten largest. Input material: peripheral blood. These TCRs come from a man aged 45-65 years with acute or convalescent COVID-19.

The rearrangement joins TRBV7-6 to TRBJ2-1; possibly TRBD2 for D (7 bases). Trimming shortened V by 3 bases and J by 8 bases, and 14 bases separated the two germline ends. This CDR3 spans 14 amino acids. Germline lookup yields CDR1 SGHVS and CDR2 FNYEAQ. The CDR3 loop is CASSLVRGGHEQFF. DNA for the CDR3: TGTGCCAGCAGCTTGGTGAGGGGGGGGCATGAGCAGTTCTTC.

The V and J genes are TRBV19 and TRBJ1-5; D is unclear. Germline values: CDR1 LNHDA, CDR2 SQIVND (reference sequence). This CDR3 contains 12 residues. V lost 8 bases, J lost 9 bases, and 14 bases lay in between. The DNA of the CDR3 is TGTGCCAGTTCCATCGGGATGGGGCCCCAGCATTTT. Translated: CASSIGMGPQHF.